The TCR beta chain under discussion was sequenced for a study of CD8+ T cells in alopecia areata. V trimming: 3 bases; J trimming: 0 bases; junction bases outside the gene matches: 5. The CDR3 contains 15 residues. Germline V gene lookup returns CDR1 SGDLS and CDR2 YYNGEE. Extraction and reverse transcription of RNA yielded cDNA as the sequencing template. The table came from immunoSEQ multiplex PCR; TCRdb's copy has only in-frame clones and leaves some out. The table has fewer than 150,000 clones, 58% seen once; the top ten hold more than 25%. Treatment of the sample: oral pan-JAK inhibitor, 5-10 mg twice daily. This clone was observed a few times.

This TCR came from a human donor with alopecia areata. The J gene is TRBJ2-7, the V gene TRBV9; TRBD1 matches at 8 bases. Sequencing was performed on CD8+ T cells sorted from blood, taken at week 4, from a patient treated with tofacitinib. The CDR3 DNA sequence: TGTGCCAGCAGCGGTCGGACAGGGAGCTCCTACGAGCAGTACTTC. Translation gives CASSGRTGSSYEQYF.